The 19 T cell receptor beta chains presented below share a single source sample, sequenced in a study of spatial heterogeneity in lung cancer. Time point reported: sample taken at primary tumor resection. Whole RNA, which was extracted from tumor, nontumor lung tissue or frozen PBMC, was sequenced without any cell sorting. MiXCR, applied by TCRdb to the 5' RACE reads, yields one record per CDR3 protein. The data contain 6,500 to 9,000 distinct CDR3 sequences, roughly 8.6% of them singletons. The sequences come from PBMCs, collected at surgery. Every receptor here comes from a male donor with early-stage non-small cell lung cancer.

In its sample, this clonotype was seen many times. As an off-target read in a library built for alpha chains, this beta chain has a frequency of little significance. V gene TRBV5-4 combines with J gene TRBJ1-2; 9 nucleotides agree with TRBD1. From germline, CDR1 is SGHNT and CDR2 YYREEE (reference sequence). This CDR3 has 16 residues. After removal of 4 bases from V and 5 bases from J, the junction contained 12 bases not matched to a gene. The CDR3 spells CASSPGQGSAPYGYTF. The DNA of the CDR3 is TGTGCCAGCAGCCCGGGACAGGGATCGGCCCCTTATGGCTACACCTTC.

This clonotype was seen at least ten times. A library made for alpha chains picked up this beta chain off target, so its size means little. This sequence joins TRBV4-1 and TRBJ1-6; D unclear. From germline, CDR1 is MGHRA and CDR2 YSYEKL. Trimming took 2 bases from V and 10 from J, leaving 6 bases between them. The CDR3 sequence is 12 residues long. The CDR3 DNA follows: TGCGCCAGCAGCCAATCAGGATCACCCCTCCACTTT. Protein product: CASSQSGSPLHF.

There are many counts of this clonotype. This beta chain turned up in a library designed for alpha chains; as an off-target read, its abundance says little. The rearrangement links TRBV7-2 to TRBJ2-3; a possible D gene is TRBD1 (5 bases). The CDR3 covers 15 residues. Germline V gene data show CDR1 as SGHTA and CDR2 as FQGNSA. V lost 7 bases and J 5 bases, leaving 19 bases between the germline ends. The CDR3 reads CASTNTPVGVDTQYF. In nucleotides, the CDR3 is TGTGCCAGCACCAATACCCCCGTAGGGGTAGATACGCAGTATTTT. Based on the CDR3 plus reference TRBV7-2 and TRBJ2-3, the full variable domain is GAGVSQSPSNKVTEKGKDVELRCDPISGHTALYWYRQSLGQGLEFLIYFQGNSAPDKSGLPSDRFSAERTGGSVSTLTIQRTQQEDSAVYLCASTNTPVGVDTQYFGPGTRLTVL.

As for this clonotype: Found in a library prepared for alpha chains, this beta chain is an off-target read, and its abundance has little meaning. The chain combines TRBV29-1 with TRBJ2-2; D not certain. This CDR3 region has 15 residues. Looked up from germline, CDR1 is SQVTM and CDR2 is ANQGSEA. Trimming shortened V by 0 bases and J by 6 bases, and 14 bases separated the two germline ends. The CDR3 region is CSVEDLGPPPGELFF. The CDR3 DNA sequence: TGCAGCGTTGAAGATCTCGGGCCGCCCCCCGGGGAGCTGTTTTTT.

The table lists this clonotype with many counts. Since the library was made to target alpha chains, this beta chain is a stray read and its abundance is not meaningful. The V gene is TRBV27, the J gene TRBJ2-2; 12 bases are a match to TRBD2. The CDR3 loop spans 19 amino acids. CDR1 is MNHEY, CDR2 SMNVEV, per germline (reference sequence). The junction had 10 bases not matched to a gene; V was cut back by 2 bases and J by 3 bases. The CDR3 nucleotides are TGTGCCAGCAGTTTACTAGGACTAGCGGGAAGGGGCCACACCGGGGAGCTGTTTTTT. Its translation: CASSLLGLAGRGHTGELFF.

On this clonotype: Because this beta chain is a stray read in a library intended to capture alpha chains, its abundance should not be given much weight. The rearrangement joins TRBV5-4 to TRBJ1-2; a possible D gene is TRBD1 (6 bases). Trimming left V 4 bases short and J 7 bases short, with 14 bases between. Germline-derived CDR1 and CDR2 are SGHNT and YYREEE (reference sequence). The CDR3 has 13 amino acids. CDR3 nucleotides: TGTGCCAGCAGCCAGGACAGCCTCTTTGGCTACACCTTC. Protein sequence: CASSQDSLFGYTF.

The table lists this clonotype with many counts. This beta chain is an unintended read in a library built for alpha chains; its size means little. The chain recombines TRBV18 with TRBJ1-1; possibly TRBD1 for D (5 bases). Trimming removed 0 bases from V and 10 bases from J, with 9 bases in between. The germline V gene has CDR1 KGHSH and CDR2 LQKENI. The CDR3 runs to 12 residues. CDR3 DNA sequence: TGTGCCAGCTCACCACCACAGGTGGCAGCTTTCTTT. Translation: CASSPPQVAAFF.

This clonotype was counted at least ten times. With the library built for alpha chains, this beta chain is off target and its frequency is not meaningful. V and J are TRBV4-1 and TRBJ2-1, with TRBD2 as a possible D gene (6 bases). Trimming stripped 5 bases from V and 10 bases from J, with 15 bases between. The CDR3 sequence is 13 residues long. CDR1 is MGHRA and CDR2 is YSYEKL in the germline V gene. CDR3: CASSFRSGTEQFF. CDR3 DNA sequence: TGCGCCAGCAGCTTTCGTAGCGGAACCGAGCAGTTCTTC.

This clonotype has more than one count but fewer than ten. Found in a library prepared for alpha chains, this beta chain is an off-target read, and its abundance has little meaning. The chain joins TRBV7-3 to TRBJ2-5, with no clear D. Per germline, CDR1 SGHTA and CDR2 FQGTGA. This CDR3 has 13 residues. V was clipped by 1 base and J by 4 bases, with 7 bases between them. This CDR3 is CASSLILGETQYF. The CDR3 DNA follows: TGTGCCAGCAGCTTAATCCTGGGAGAGACCCAGTACTTC.

This clonotype came up many times. The library was built for alpha chains, so this beta chain is an off-target read and its size means little. The V and J genes are TRBV20-1 and TRBJ2-3; the match to TRBD1 covers 12 bases. This CDR3 is 18 amino acids long. Germline V gives CDR1 DFQATT, CDR2 SNEGSKA (reference sequence). The J segment lost 3 bases and the V segment lost 6 bases, leaving 16 bases of the junction unmatched. The CDR3 reads CSASLRGQGADLTDTQYF. The CDR3 DNA sequence: TGCAGTGCCTCCCTCCGGGGACAGGGGGCTGATTTAACAGATACGCAGTATTTT.

A note on this clonotype: The library was prepared for alpha chains; this beta chain is a stray read, so its frequency means little. The chain uses TRBV4-2 and TRBJ2-5; D is possibly TRBD2 (7 bases). The ends were cut back, 0 bases at V and 2 bases at J, with 13 bases in the middle. Germline CDR1 and CDR2: LGHNA and YNFKEQ. This CDR3 has 16 residues. The CDR3 DNA is TGTGCCAGCAGCCAAGATAGGGGGGGCATTCAAGAGACCCAGTACTTC. It encodes CASSQDRGGIQETQYF.

Of note for this clonotype: This beta chain is a stray read from a library made for alpha chains; its abundance is not meaningful. This rearrangement joins TRBV7-2 to TRBJ2-7; the D is unclear. The ends were cut back, 1 base at V and 3 bases at J, with 10 bases in the middle. CDR3 length: 14 residues. Germline CDR1 SGHTA, CDR2 FQGNSA. CDR3 loop: CASSLDHGFYEQYF. The CDR3 DNA is TGTGCCAGCAGCTTAGATCACGGGTTCTACGAGCAGTACTTC.

As concerns this clonotype: This beta chain is an off-target read within a library intended for alpha chains, so its frequency means little. This rearrangement joins TRBV29-1 to TRBJ2-3; 12 nucleotides align to TRBD2. With 4 bases clipped from V and 1 base from J, the junction kept 6 bases outside the gene matches. From germline, CDR1 is SQVTM and CDR2 ANQGSEA. This CDR3 has 16 amino acids. This chain's CDR3 is CSVGTSGIGGTDTQYF. The CDR3 DNA is TGCAGCGTTGGGACTAGCGGGATCGGAGGCACAGATACGCAGTATTTT.

The table lists this clonotype with many counts. This beta chain turned up in a library designed for alpha chains; as an off-target read, its abundance says little. This chain uses TRBV20-1 with TRBJ2-1; 8 bases agree with TRBD2. The V gene's germline CDR1 is DFQATT and CDR2 SNEGSKA (reference sequence). The CDR3 runs to 19 residues. With 0 bases clipped from V and 5 bases from J, the junction kept 18 bases outside the gene matches. The CDR3 spells CSARDGTSQAAFPNNEQFF. The CDR3 DNA reads as TGCAGTGCTAGAGACGGGACTAGTCAGGCTGCTTTTCCTAACAATGAGCAGTTCTTC.

By share, this clonotype counts as medium-sized. The library was prepared for alpha chains; this beta chain is a stray read, so its frequency means little. Here the CDR3 reads CASSLVGTGAAEQYF. The CDR3, as DNA: TGCGCCAGCAGCTTGGTCGGGACGGGGGCTGCCGAGCAGTACTTC. This chain connects TRBV5-1 to TRBJ2-7; the D gene could be TRBD1 or TRBD2 (6 bases each). The CDR3 has 15 residues. CDR1 is SGHRS, CDR2 YFSETQ, per germline. Deletions cut 0 bases from V and 6 bases from J, with 16 bases between.

In the case of this clonotype: Found in a library prepared for alpha chains, this beta chain is an off-target read, and its abundance has little meaning. The rearrangement links TRBV6-6 to TRBJ1-1; 8 bases agree with TRBD1. Germline V lookup: CDR1 MNHNY, CDR2 SVGAGI (reference sequence). V lost 0 bases and J lost 0; bases outside the gene matches: 6. The CDR3 consists of 17 residues. CDR3 bases: TGTGCCAGCAGTTACTCGATTCAGGGGGCCGTGAACACTGAAGCTTTCTTT. Translation: CASSYSIQGAVNTEAFF.

Many counts were recorded for this clonotype. This beta chain was picked up by a library intended for alpha chains and is off target, so its count carries little meaning. The CDR3 here is CASSPIAGVSYEQYF. The CDR3 DNA sequence: TGTGCCAGCTCACCAATAGCAGGGGTGTCGTACGAGCAGTACTTC. The chain combines TRBV18 with TRBJ2-7, with D possibly matching TRBD1 (6 bases). The CDR3 is 15 residues long. The germline V gene encodes CDR1 KGHSH and CDR2 LQKENI. The V gene lost 2 bases and the J gene lost 4 bases, with 15 bases spanning the gap.

In this sample, this clonotype turned up many times. The library was prepared for alpha chains; this beta chain is a stray read, so its frequency means little. V usage is TRBV12-3 or TRBV12-4 and J usage is TRBJ1-5; the D gene is possibly TRBD1 (5 bases). With 3 bases removed from V and 9 bases from J, the gap between germline ends came to 18 bases. There are 15 residues in the CDR3. The CDR3 DNA sequence: TGTGCCAGCAGTTTCGATGGGGGGGACGTACTGCCCCAGCATTTT. Translated, it gives CASSFDGGDVLPQHF.

A remark on this clonotype: This beta chain turned up in a library designed for alpha chains; as an off-target read, its abundance says little. This sequence joins TRBV20-1 and TRBJ1-2; 7 bases are shared with TRBD1. J gave up 8 bases and V 1 base, and 7 bases lay outside the gene matches. Germline V gene lookup returns CDR1 DFQATT and CDR2 SNEGSKA (reference sequence). This CDR3 is 13 amino acids long. CDR3 in DNA: TGCAGTGCTAGAGGGGGACAGTTGAACGGCTACACCTTC. It specifies CSARGGQLNGYTF.